The clone carrying this TCR beta chain was seen at least ten times. What it recognizes is unknown. This record belongs to a study of T cell repertoires in cytomegalovirus infection. Study context: In public TCR beta signatures, there were indications of both CMV infection and matching HLA type. Whole-study results and caveats: CMV-specific TCR beta clonotypes restricted by HLA-C dominated the ex vivo response. Cumulated frequencies of public TCR beta families served to identify carriers of CMV plus the relevant HLA.

Using its own MiXCR run on the reads, TCRdb lists one record per CDR3 protein. The sample has 250,000 to 300,000 distinct CDR3 sequences, approximately 15% seen once; the top ten hold around half. V was cut by 10 bases and J by 7 bases, with 19 bases left in between. Germline CDR1 and CDR2: SGHTA and FQGNSA. The length of the CDR3 is 13 residues. Sample: CD8+ T cells from PBMCs. The rearrangement joins TRBV7-2 to TRBJ1-2; D is unclear. The origin of this receptor is a human donor in good health (CMV status not recorded). Some clones in this sample may be carry-over from other donors' samples. The CDR3 loop is CATPSRVLGGYTF. Written as DNA, the CDR3 is TGTGCCACCCCAAGTAGGGTTTTGGGTGGCTACACCTTC.